The 6 T cell receptor beta chains in this list originate from one sample, sequenced in a study of T cell changes during pregnancy in multiple sclerosis. Clones were sequenced by immunoSEQ multiplex PCR, and TCRdb holds only the in-frame ones, with some missing. In the table there are tens of thousands of clones, almost 90% of which are singletons. The sample in question was CD4+ T cells from peripheral blood mononuclear cells, obtained in the third trimester of pregnancy. The receptor source for this set is a female donor in good health, enrolled as a control in a pregnancy study.

The rearrangement links TRBV11-3 to TRBJ2-1; 10 positions match TRBD2. CDR1 is SGHNT and CDR2 is YENEEA in the germline V gene. Trimming took 7 bases from V and 3 from J; bases not matched to a gene: 9. This CDR3 has 16 amino acids. For the CDR3, the DNA is TGTGCCAGCACCACCAGCACTAGCGGGGACTACAATGAGCAGTTCTTC. Translating it yields CASTTSTSGDYNEQFF. The complete variable domain, with remaining parts taken from reference TRBV11-3 and TRBJ2-1, reads EAGVVQSPRYKIIEKKQPVAFWCNPISGHNTLYWYLQNLGQGPELLIRYENEEAVDDSQLPKDRFSAERLKGVDSTLKIQPAELGDSAVYLCASTTSTSGDYNEQFFGPGTRLTVL.

J is TRBJ2-1 and V is TRBV6-1; tentative D call: TRBD2 (5 bases). Trimming shortened V by 3 bases and J by 0 bases, and 9 bases separated the two germline ends. CDR3 length: 15 amino acids. Germline V lookup: CDR1 MNHNS, CDR2 SASEGT. This CDR3 reads CASSEGRYSYNEQFF. CDR3 DNA: TGTGCCAGCAGTGAGGGGAGATACTCCTACAATGAGCAGTTCTTC.

The gene calls are TRBV7-2 and TRBJ1-1, with a weak D call TRBD1 (5 bases). The CDR3 has 14 residues. V shed 0 bases and J shed 2 bases, with 7 bases lying between them. Germline V gene sequence: CDR1 SGHTA, CDR2 FQGNSA. CDR3 in DNA: TGTGCCAGCAGCTTAGCCGGGGGTAACACTGAAGCTTTCTTT. Its translation is CASSLAGGNTEAFF.

The V and J genes are TRBV5-1 and TRBJ2-1, with D unclear. V lost 0 bases and J lost 6, with 4 bases in between. Germline values: CDR1 SGHRS, CDR2 YFSETQ. The CDR3 contains 12 residues. The CDR3, as DNA: TGCGCCAGCAGCTTGGGGGCCAATGAGCAGTTCTTC. Its translation is CASSLGANEQFF.

This clone has just one count. The chain couples TRBV5-6 to TRBJ2-5, with TRBD2 identical over 7 bases. The CDR3 covers 15 residues. The germline V gene encodes CDR1 SGHDT and CDR2 YYEEEE. The trim removed 4 bases at V and 2 bases at J, leaving 8 bases unmatched. CDR3 region: CASSQRLGGQETQYF. The CDR3 nucleotides are TGTGCCAGCAGCCAAAGACTCGGGGGGCAAGAGACCCAGTACTTC.

This clone was found once. This chain uses TRBV27 with TRBJ1-4; TRBD1 agrees at 7 bases. Germline-derived CDR1 and CDR2 are MNHEY and SMNVEV (reference sequence). This CDR3 is 15 amino acids long. V lost 3 bases, J lost 7 bases, and 8 bases stayed unmatched. The CDR3 sequence: CASSFTRDRSEKLFF. For the CDR3, the DNA is TGTGCCAGCAGTTTCACTCGGGACAGATCTGAAAAACTGTTTTTT.